A selection of T cell receptor beta chains follows, all from one sample in a study of circulating CD8 cells and anti-PD-1 response in melanoma. MiXCR, applied by TCRdb to the reads, yields one record per CDR3 protein. The sample has over 150 distinct CDR3 sequences; less than 6.5% are singletons. This material consisted of CD8+ T cells from PBMCs, taken at baseline or after one month of anti-PD-1 therapy (not recorded which). These receptors came from a human donor with melanoma. Each CDR3 is given with its conserved first and last residue. Each record gives: clone size, D gene, V gene, J gene, CDR3 protein, CDR3 DNA. The D gene is left open where the match is weak. The size of a clone is reported for some rows only, either as once, few or many, or as a class for expanded clones.

size: large
D: .
V: TRBV19
J: TRBJ2-7
CDR3: CASSATGLSYEQYF
DNA: TGTGCCAGTAGTGCAACAGGGCTCTCCTACGAGCAGTACTTC

size: .
D: .
V: TRBV6-2/TRBV6-3
J: TRBJ2-1
CDR3: CASSNSLNEQFF
DNA: TGTGCCAGCAGTAATAGCCTGAATGAGCAGTTCTTC

size: medium-sized
D: .
V: TRBV5-4
J: TRBJ2-3
CDR3: CASSLGRTSTDTQYF
DNA: TGTGCCAGCAGCTTGGGCCGGACTAGCACAGATACGCAGTATTTT

size: large
D: .
V: TRBV20-1
J: TRBJ2-7
CDR3: CSASAAPFTTPNYEQYF
DNA: TGCAGTGCTAGTGCGGCCCCCTTCACGACACCCAACTACGAGCAGTACTTC

size: medium-sized
D: TRBD2
V: TRBV19
J: TRBJ2-3
CDR3: CASSPTSGGVDTQYF
DNA: TGTGCCAGTAGTCCTACTAGCGGGGGAGTGGATACGCAGTATTTT

size: medium-sized
D: .
V: TRBV7-2
J: TRBJ2-7
CDR3: CASSLGQGSSYEQYF
DNA: TGTGCCAGCAGCTTAGGCCAGGGGAGCTCCTACGAGCAGTACTTC

size: medium-sized
D: .
V: TRBV7-2
J: TRBJ2-7
CDR3: CASSFFAGASYSYEQYF
DNA: TGTGCCAGCAGCTTTTTCGCGGGGGCCTCCTACTCCTACGAGCAGTACTTC

size: large
D: .
V: TRBV11-2
J: TRBJ1-6
CDR3: CASSLDPQPRISPLHF
DNA: TGTGCCAGCAGCTTAGATCCCCAACCGAGGATCTCACCCCTCCACTTT

size: medium-sized
D: TRBD2
V: TRBV7-2
J: TRBJ2-7
CDR3: CASSLGASGAYEQYF
DNA: TGTGCCAGCAGCTTAGGGGCTAGCGGGGCCTACGAGCAGTACTTC

size: hyperexpanded
D: TRBD2
V: TRBV7-3
J: TRBJ2-3
CDR3: CASSLTPSGGDTQYF
DNA: TGTGCCAGCAGCTTAACCCCTAGCGGGGGGGATACGCAGTATTTT

size: medium-sized
D: .
V: TRBV10-3
J: TRBJ2-7
CDR3: CAITGPEGAQYF
DNA: TGTGCCATCACCGGACCGGAGGGAGCGCAGTACTTC

size: large
D: .
V: TRBV21-1
J: TRBJ2-2
CDR3: CASSKAWRNTGELFF
DNA: TGTGCCAGCAGCAAAGCATGGAGGAACACCGGGGAGCTGTTTTTT

size: medium-sized
D: TRBD1
V: TRBV4-3
J: TRBJ1-3
CDR3: CASSPWAGGNTIYF
DNA: TGCGCCAGCAGCCCTTGGGCAGGGGGGAACACCATATATTTT

size: medium-sized
D: TRBD1
V: TRBV6-2/TRBV6-3
J: TRBJ1-2
CDR3: CASSYSTGYGYTF
DNA: TGTGCCAGCAGTTACTCGACAGGGTATGGCTACACCTTC

size: large
D: TRBD2
V: TRBV7-2
J: TRBJ2-1
CDR3: CASSYPGGSSYNEQFF
DNA: TGTGCCAGCAGCTATCCCGGGGGGAGCTCCTACAATGAGCAGTTCTTC

size: large
D: .
V: TRBV24-1
J: TRBJ2-1
CDR3: CATSDSYSDEQFF
DNA: TGTGCCACCAGTGACTCCTACAGTGATGAGCAGTTCTTC

size: large
D: .
V: TRBV19
J: TRBJ1-2
CDR3: CASSIGGDHYGYTF
DNA: TGTGCCAGTAGTATAGGCGGAGACCACTATGGCTACACCTTC

size: medium-sized
D: .
V: TRBV7-2
J: TRBJ2-7
CDR3: CASSLGLVSFEQYF
DNA: TGTGCCAGCAGCTTAGGTTTGGTTTCTTTCGAGCAGTACTTC

size: large
D: .
V: TRBV7-2
J: TRBJ1-1
CDR3: CASSQSGPGRFMNTEAFF
DNA: TGTGCCAGCAGCCAAAGCGGCCCAGGGCGTTTTATGAACACTGAAGCTTTCTTT

size: large
D: .
V: TRBV9
J: TRBJ2-1
CDR3: CASSVWGSIDNEQFF
DNA: TGTGCCAGCAGCGTATGGGGGAGCATAGACAATGAGCAGTTCTTC

size: large
D: .
V: TRBV12-3/TRBV12-4
J: TRBJ2-1
CDR3: CASSLELAGEQFF
DNA: TGTGCCAGCAGTTTAGAACTAGCTGGTGAGCAGTTCTTC

size: hyperexpanded
D: TRBD1
V: TRBV19
J: TRBJ2-7
CDR3: CASSRTGFSYEQYF
DNA: TGTGCCAGTAGTCGGACAGGCTTTTCCTACGAGCAGTACTTC

size: medium-sized
D: .
V: TRBV3-2
J: TRBJ2-7
CDR3: CASSPKYEQYF
DNA: TGTGCCAGCAGCCCCAAATACGAGCAGTACTTC

size: large
D: .
V: TRBV3-2
J: TRBJ1-1
CDR3: CASSHAGASQGNLLSNTEAFF
DNA: TGTGCCAGCAGCCACGCAGGGGCATCACAGGGCAACCTCTTATCGAACACTGAAGCTTTCTTT

size: hyperexpanded
D: .
V: TRBV7-2
J: TRBJ2-3
CDR3: CASSLDPGGTSTDTQYF
DNA: TGTGCCAGCAGCTTAGATCCCGGGGGTACTAGCACAGATACGCAGTATTTT

size: medium-sized
D: TRBD2
V: TRBV19
J: TRBJ2-7
CDR3: CASSSGLAGDSRNEQYF
DNA: TGTGCCAGTAGTTCAGGACTAGCGGGGGACTCGCGGAACGAGCAGTACTTC

size: large
D: .
V: TRBV9
J: TRBJ2-7
CDR3: CASSFNSGVGEQYF
DNA: TGTGCCAGCAGCTTCAACTCGGGCGTTGGAGAGCAGTACTTC

size: large
D: TRBD1
V: TRBV29-1
J: TRBJ2-7
CDR3: CSVELDRGWEQYF
DNA: TGCAGCGTTGAATTGGACAGGGGGTGGGAGCAGTACTTC

size: medium-sized
D: .
V: TRBV10-3
J: TRBJ2-5
CDR3: CAISEQGKKETQYF
DNA: TGTGCCATCAGTGAGCAGGGGAAAAAAGAGACCCAGTACTTC

size: large
D: .
V: TRBV11-2
J: TRBJ2-1
CDR3: CASSEWGVDNEQFF
DNA: TGTGCCAGCAGCGAATGGGGGGTTGACAATGAGCAGTTCTTC

size: medium-sized
D: .
V: TRBV30
J: TRBJ2-3
CDR3: CGWGLDTQYF
DNA: TGTGGGTGGGGCCTAGATACGCAGTATTTT

size: large
D: .
V: TRBV21-1
J: TRBJ2-7
CDR3: CASSPPPGLSYEQYF
DNA: TGTGCCAGCAGCCCCCCTCCGGGACTTTCCTACGAGCAGTACTTC

size: large
D: TRBD1
V: TRBV25-1
J: TRBJ2-5
CDR3: CASSVTGETQYF
DNA: TGTGCCAGCAGTGTGACAGGGGAGACCCAGTACTTC

size: few
D: TRBD2
V: TRBV2
J: TRBJ2-7
CDR3: CARRGLAGDSYEQYF
DNA: TGTGCCAGAAGGGGACTAGCGGGGGACTCCTACGAGCAGTACTTC

size: medium-sized
D: .
V: TRBV29-1
J: TRBJ2-2
CDR3: CSVEVNTGELFF
DNA: TGCAGCGTTGAAGTGAACACCGGGGAGCTGTTTTTT

size: large
D: .
V: TRBV18
J: TRBJ2-7
CDR3: CASSPHSASDRKYEQYF
DNA: TGTGCCAGCTCACCACACAGCGCGTCGGACAGAAAATACGAGCAGTACTTC

size: medium-sized
D: TRBD1
V: TRBV10-3
J: TRBJ2-7
CDR3: CAMGQSFWEQYF
DNA: TGTGCCATGGGACAGTCTTTCTGGGAGCAGTACTTC

size: few
D: .
V: TRBV3-1
J: TRBJ2-7
CDR3: CASSQASGGGEQYF
DNA: TGTGCCAGCAGCCAAGCCAGTGGAGGGGGCGAGCAGTACTTC

size: few
D: .
V: TRBV6-6
J: TRBJ2-1
CDR3: CASSTRTAPNEQFF
DNA: TGTGCCAGCAGTACAAGGACAGCCCCCAATGAGCAGTTCTTC

size: large
D: .
V: TRBV7-9
J: TRBJ2-1
CDR3: CASSNRPRDLGFF
DNA: TGTGCCAGCAGCAATAGGCCCCGGGACCTGGGGTTCTTC

size: .
D: TRBD2
V: TRBV20-1
J: TRBJ2-5
CDR3: CSATGLAGGLREFKMEETQYF
DNA: TGCAGTGCTACGGGACTAGCGGGGGGATTACGCGAGTTCAAAATGGAAGAGACCCAGTACTTC

size: large
D: TRBD1
V: TRBV11-2
J: TRBJ2-1
CDR3: CASRTGGYNEQFF
DNA: TGTGCCAGCAGGACAGGGGGATACAATGAGCAGTTCTTC

size: large
D: .
V: TRBV19
J: TRBJ1-4
CDR3: CASTFGPTNEKLFF
DNA: TGTGCCAGTACATTTGGGCCGACTAATGAAAAACTGTTTTTT

size: large
D: .
V: TRBV25-1
J: TRBJ2-7
CDR3: CASRDNSYEQYF
DNA: TGTGCCAGCCGGGACAACTCCTACGAGCAGTACTTC

size: large
D: .
V: TRBV19
J: TRBJ1-2
CDR3: CASSITGLYGYTF
DNA: TGTGCCAGTAGTATTACCGGGCTCTATGGCTACACCTTC

size: few
D: .
V: TRBV9
J: TRBJ2-7
CDR3: CASSVDPGMGSYEQYF
DNA: TGTGCCAGCAGCGTAGACCCGGGGATGGGCTCCTACGAGCAGTACTTC

size: hyperexpanded
D: .
V: TRBV9
J: TRBJ1-5
CDR3: CASSVAGLIDQPQHF
DNA: TGTGCCAGCAGCGTAGCAGGGTTAATCGATCAGCCCCAGCATTTT

size: hyperexpanded
D: .
V: TRBV7-2
J: TRBJ2-3
CDR3: CASSLDLGTQYF
DNA: TGTGCCAGCAGCTTAGACTTGGGTACGCAGTATTTT

size: large
D: TRBD2
V: TRBV2
J: TRBJ2-7
CDR3: CASSDSGGGNEQYF
DNA: TGTGCCAGCAGCGATAGCGGGGGGGGCAACGAGCAGTACTTC

size: large
D: TRBD2
V: TRBV5-6
J: TRBJ2-3
CDR3: CASSFINQLLLAGDTDTQYF
DNA: TGTGCCAGCAGCTTCATCAACCAGCTCCTACTAGCGGGAGACACAGATACGCAGTATTTT